This TCR beta chain was retrieved from a study of shared clonotypes between healthy human individuals. In the study overall: Three plates each covered CD4 naive and memory; CD8 naive two, CD8 memory one.

Data came from immunoSEQ multiplex PCR; TCRdb stores just in-frame clones and leaves some out. The repertoire holds approximately 250,000 clones, with over 50% as singletons. The split of CD4+ cells yielded CD45RA+ naive and CD45RA-negative memory subsets. General study results and limits: Sampling included only blood; tissue repertoires likely differ. Among a few donors, roughly 5.5% of naive CD4 clonotypes were found in common.

This clone was counted between two and nine times. Its antigen is not identified. This sequence originates from a man under 40 in good health. The sequenced material came from memory CD4+ T cells sorted from blood. Documented subset: CD45RA-negative fraction.

This CDR3 is CASSSNPSTYEQYF. As DNA, the CDR3 is TGTGCCAGCAGCTCCAATCCATCGACCTACGAGCAGTACTTC. The gene calls are TRBV7-3 and TRBJ2-7; D is ambiguous. The germline V and J ends were trimmed by 4 bases and 2 bases, with 12 bases remaining between them. The length of the CDR3 is 14 residues. Germline V gene sequence: CDR1 SGHTA, CDR2 FQGTGA.